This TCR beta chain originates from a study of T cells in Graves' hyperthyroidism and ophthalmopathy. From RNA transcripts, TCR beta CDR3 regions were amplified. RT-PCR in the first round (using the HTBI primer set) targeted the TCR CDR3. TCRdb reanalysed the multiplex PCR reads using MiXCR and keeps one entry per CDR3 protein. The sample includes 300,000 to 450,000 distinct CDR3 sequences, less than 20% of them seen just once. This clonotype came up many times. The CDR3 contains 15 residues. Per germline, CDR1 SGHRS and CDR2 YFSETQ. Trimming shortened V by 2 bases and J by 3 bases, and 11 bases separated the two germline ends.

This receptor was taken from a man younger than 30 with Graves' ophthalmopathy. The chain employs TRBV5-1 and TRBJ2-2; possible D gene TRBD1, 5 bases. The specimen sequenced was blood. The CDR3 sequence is CASSFSGMDTGELFF. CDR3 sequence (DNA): TGCGCCAGCAGCTTCTCAGGGATGGACACCGGGGAGCTGTTTTTT.